This TCR beta chain was profiled in a study of T-cell reconstitution after alpha-beta-depleted transplantation in children. This sample's TCRbeta library carried unique molecular identifier barcodes. TCRdb passed the PCR reads through MiXCR, listing each CDR3 protein once. This sample has approximately 510,000 distinct CDR3 sequences, with around 18% found just once. V was cut by 1 base and J by 0 bases, with 11 bases left in between. The CDR3 is 16 residues long. CDR1 is SGDLS, CDR2 YYNGEE, per germline. Here the sequenced sample was PBMCs from the stem cell graft donor, taken from the stem cell graft. The rearrangement joins TRBV9 to TRBJ1-3; D remains unclear. This receptor was identified in a human donor who donated a stem cell graft to a child with acute lymphoblastic leukemia. CDR3 DNA sequence: TGTGCCAGCAGCGTAACCCCACGGGACTCTGGAAACACCATATATTTT. Amino acid sequence: CASSVTPRDSGNTIYF.